This T cell receptor beta chain comes out of a study of tumor-infiltrating lymphocytes in primary liver carcinoma. cDNA specific to TCR beta was made from around 530 ng of total RNA, with a constant-region primer employed for priming. Slightly modified ARM-PCR, run as three nested multiplex PCR rounds, produced the TCR beta libraries. TRBV1-TRBV30 forward primers and a C-beta reverse primer were used in the first two PCR rounds, which each ran for approximately 11 cycles. TCRdb used MiXCR to reprocess the multiplex PCR reads, holding one entry per CDR3 protein. The sample consists of approximately 330,000 distinct CDR3 sequences, around three fifths of them appearing once. The CDR3 extends over 14 amino acids. Germline CDR1 and CDR2: SGHAT and FQNNGV. Trimming cost V 10 bases and J 5 bases, with 18 bases left between them. The authors took blood RNA from unsorted whole blood and also extracted germline DNA.

The source material was peripheral blood. The TCR sequence derives from a man aged 35 to 55 with primary liver carcinoma and hepatitis B virus infection. The V and J genes are TRBV11-2 and TRBJ2-1; possibly TRBD1 for D (6 bases). CDR3 loop: CANSTMGQNNEQFF. CDR3 DNA sequence: TGTGCCAATAGTACTATGGGACAAAACAATGAGCAGTTCTTC.